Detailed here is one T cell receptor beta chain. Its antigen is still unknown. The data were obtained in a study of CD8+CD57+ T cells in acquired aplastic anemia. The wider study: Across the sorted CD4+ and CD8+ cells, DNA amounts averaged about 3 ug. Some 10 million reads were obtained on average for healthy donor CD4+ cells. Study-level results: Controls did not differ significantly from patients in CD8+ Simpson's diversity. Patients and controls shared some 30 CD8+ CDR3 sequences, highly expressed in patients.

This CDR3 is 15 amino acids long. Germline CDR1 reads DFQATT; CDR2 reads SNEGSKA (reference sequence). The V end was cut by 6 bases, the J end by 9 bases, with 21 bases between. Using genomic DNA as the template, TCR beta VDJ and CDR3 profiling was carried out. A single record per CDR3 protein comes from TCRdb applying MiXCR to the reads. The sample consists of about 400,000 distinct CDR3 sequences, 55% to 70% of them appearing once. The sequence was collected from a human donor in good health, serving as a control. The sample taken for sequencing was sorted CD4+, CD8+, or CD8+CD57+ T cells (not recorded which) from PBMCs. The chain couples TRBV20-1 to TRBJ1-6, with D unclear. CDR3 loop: CSATREVMNCSPLHF. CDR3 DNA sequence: TGCAGTGCGACAAGGGAGGTTATGAACTGTTCACCCCTCCACTTT.